This paragraph reports one T cell receptor beta chain. This receptor's antigen is unknown. It has no much larger one-base neighbor in the sample; base qualities were not kept. The study tested focal radiation therapy combined with CTLA-4 blockade (ipilimumab) in patients with chemo-refractory metastatic non-small-cell lung cancer. Library construction relied on the immunoSEQ multiplex PCR assay. TCRdb mirrors the immuneACCESS table, restricted to in-frame sequences. Some clones are absent from its copies; in checked studies, under half trace to an unresolved V gene, and the reason for the others is unknown. The sample yields some 74,000 clones; roughly 75% were counted once. The top ten clonotypes cover 7% to 7.5% of the sample. Inclusive of the bounding cysteine and phenylalanine, the CDR3 is 15 residues long. The kept DNA is CDR3 alone, 45 bases in frame from the first base. The germline V gene (reference sequence) provides CDR1 LNHDA and CDR2 SQIVND. Deletion took 7 bases off V and 1 base off J, with a span of 16 bases between the germline ends.

The sample comes from a study of radiotherapy plus CTLA-4 blockade in lung cancer (dated by TCRdb to the late 2010s). About the study as a whole: Objective responses occurred in approximately 19% of enrolled patients, and roughly 30% achieved disease control.

Overall results and qualifications from the work: After treatment with radiotherapy and ipilimumab, TCR clones that came from tumors expanded in the peripheral blood. Increased serum interferon-beta after radiation, together with early dynamic changes in blood T cell clones, were reported to be the strongest predictors of response.

The input for sequencing was peripheral blood, taken from a patient treated with radiotherapy plus ipilimumab. The chain links TRBV19 with TRBJ1-1, with the D gene not clear enough to name. The TCR originated in a human donor with non-small cell lung cancer who had a complete response to radiotherapy plus ipilimumab. The base sequence is TGTGCCAGTACCTTAACCCCCACATGGAACACTGAAGCTTTCTTT. The encoded protein is CASTLTPTWNTEAFF.